The clone carrying this TCR beta chain was observed a single time. Antigen specificity is unknown. This specimen belongs to a study of T cell responses to AZD1222 COVID-19 vaccine. Profiled with immunoSEQ multiplex PCR; TCRdb holds only in-frame clones, not every one. The profile shows roughly 91,000 clones, roughly 85% of them singletons. Germline CDR1 SGHVS, CDR2 FQNEAQ. The CDR3 sequence is 12 residues long. With 5 bases removed from V and 7 bases from J, the gap between germline ends came to 12 bases. Regarding the study as a whole: Vaccine-related CD4 TCRs covered spike, predominating at 160-218 and 743-854. Spike-specific TCR breadth and depth grew following two AZD1222 doses.

This sequence joins TRBV7-8 and TRBJ2-7; D perhaps matches TRBD1 (6 bases). The TCR originated in an adult in good health. The sample consisted of peripheral blood, taken on day 0 of AZD1222 vaccination. Here the CDR3 reads CASSPGVGEQYF. CDR3 bases: TGTGCCAGCAGCCCAGGGGTAGGGGAGCAGTACTTC.